The 19 T cell receptor beta chains given below trace back to one sample, sequenced in a study of blood T cell repertoires in COVID-19 (TCRdb year 2020). Libraries were made using the immunoSEQ multiplex PCR assay. This is the immuneACCESS table as TCRdb keeps it, with only in-frame sequences that have V and J called. A part of the clones is gone; compared with another copy, unresolved V genes explain less than half, and the rest is unexplained. The sample yields 250,000 to 350,000 clones; about 90% were counted once. In total, the top ten clones hold 2% to 2.5% of the sample. Sequenced input: peripheral blood. Every receptor here comes from a woman in her 50s who had recovered from COVID-19.

The chain joins TRBV7-8 to TRBJ1-2; 8 nucleotides match TRBD1. The CDR3 is 15 amino acids. The V and J ends lost 3 bases and 0 bases, in that order; junction bases with no gene match: 3. CDR1 SGHVS and CDR2 FQNEAQ come from the germline V gene. CDR3 amino acids: CASSFGQGSNYGYTF. CDR3 nucleotide sequence: TGTGCCAGCAGCTTCGGACAGGGATCTAACTATGGCTACACCTTC.

The chain recombines TRBV5-4 with TRBJ2-3; no clear D. V dropped 4 bases and J dropped 4 bases, with 10 bases sitting between them. The CDR3 runs to 13 residues. Germline-derived CDR1 and CDR2 are SGHNT and YYREEE (reference sequence). The CDR3 protein is CASSRFLSDTQYF. CDR3 DNA: TGTGCCAGCAGCCGTTTTTTGTCAGATACGCAGTATTTT.

This chain links TRBV4-3 with TRBJ2-1; TRBD2 matches at 8 bases. Trimming cost V 2 bases and J 8 bases; bases outside gene matches: 14. This CDR3 is built from 17 residues. Germline V gene lookup returns CDR1 LGHNA and CDR2 YSLEER. The CDR3 sequence is CASSQNPAGVIFDEQFF. The CDR3 coding sequence is TGCGCCAGCAGCCAAAACCCAGCGGGAGTTATATTCGATGAGCAGTTCTTC.

This clone appeared a single time. V is TRBV7-2 and J is TRBJ1-2; D gene ambiguous. In germline, CDR1 is SGHTA, CDR2 FQGNSA. Trimming left V 1 base short and J 4 bases short, with 7 bases between. This CDR3 comprises 13 residues. Here the CDR3 reads CASSLGSSYGYTF. The CDR3 DNA follows: TGTGCCAGCAGCTTAGGCTCCAGCTATGGCTACACCTTC.

In DNA form, the CDR3 reads TGCGCCAGCAGCCGCTTACGGTGGGGGCAGAACTATGGCTACACCTTC. It translates to CASSRLRWGQNYGYTF. The chain employs TRBV4-1 and TRBJ1-2; a possible D gene is TRBD1 (6 bases). The germline V gene has CDR1 MGHRA and CDR2 YSYEKL. Trimming stripped 4 bases from V and 2 bases from J, with 17 bases between. The CDR3 totals 16 residues.

There are a few counts of this clone. The chain is built from TRBV11-2 and TRBJ1-4, with 8 bases matching TRBD1. Germline loops: CDR1 SGHAT, CDR2 FQNNGV. This CDR3 comprises 14 residues. V shed 5 bases and J 7 bases; nucleotides not matched to a gene: 6. The CDR3 is CASSPDRASEKLFF. CDR3 nucleotides: TGTGCCAGCAGCCCGGACAGGGCAAGTGAAAAACTGTTTTTT.

The rearrangement uses TRBV5-1 and TRBJ2-5; D possibly corresponds to TRBD1 (6 bases). Deletions cut 4 bases from V and 2 bases from J, with 12 bases between. The CDR3 consists of 14 residues. Germline CDR1 SGHRS, CDR2 YFSETQ. CDR3 sequence: CASSQQGGQETQYF. CDR3 coding DNA: TGCGCCAGCAGCCAACAGGGTGGGCAAGAGACCCAGTACTTC.

The chain carries TRBV5-1 and TRBJ2-7, with D perhaps TRBD1 (7 bases). The CDR3 runs 14 residues. Trimming took 3 bases from V and 4 from J, leaving 14 bases between them. Germline values: CDR1 SGHRS, CDR2 YFSETQ. This CDR3 is CASSSAGGIYEQYF. CDR3 nucleotides: TGCGCCAGCAGCTCGGCAGGGGGGATATACGAGCAGTACTTC. Drawing the rest from reference TRBV5-1 and TRBJ2-7, the complete variable domain is KAGVTQTPRYLIKTRGQQVTLSCSPISGHRSVSWYQQTPGQGLQFLFEYFSETQRNKGNFPGRFSGRQFSNSRSEMNVSTLELGDSALYLCASSSAGGIYEQYFGPGTRLTVT.

The chain couples TRBV11-2 to TRBJ2-7; a possible D gene is TRBD1 (6 bases). V lost 3 bases and J lost 2, with 11 bases in between. Germline CDR1 and CDR2: SGHAT and FQNNGV. The CDR3 has 14 residues. Here the CDR3 DNA reads TGTGCCAGCAGCTTTTGGACAGATCCCTACGAGCAGTACTTC. Translating gives CASSFWTDPYEQYF.

V is TRBV4-2 and J is TRBJ1-1, with D perhaps matching TRBD1 (5 bases). There are 15 residues in the CDR3. Germline-derived CDR1 and CDR2 are LGHNA and YNFKEQ. Deletions cut 4 bases from V and 4 bases from J, with 16 bases between. CDR3 protein: CASSPREGLGTEAFF. DNA for the CDR3: TGTGCCAGCAGCCCGAGGGAGGGGTTGGGCACTGAAGCTTTCTTT.

This chain connects TRBV6-2 or TRBV6-3 to TRBJ1-2; D is possibly TRBD1 (6 bases). There are 15 residues in the CDR3. Trimming cost V 4 bases and J 1 base, with 13 bases left between them. Germline lookup yields CDR1 MNHEY and CDR2 SVGEGT. The CDR3 coding sequence is TGTGCCAGCAGTTTTGCAGGGGCATATAACTATGGCTACACCTTC. This sequence encodes CASSFAGAYNYGYTF.

Points on this clone: This CDR3 is also generated by other DNA sequences in the sample. The rearrangement uses TRBV9 and TRBJ2-1; the match to TRBD2 covers 14 bases. Unmatched junction bases numbered 0, after V lost 0 bases and J lost 7 bases. Germline V gives CDR1 SGDLS, CDR2 YYNGEE. CDR3 length: 15 amino acids. The CDR3 region has the DNA TGTGCCAGCAGCGTAGGGACTAGCGGGGGGAATGAGCAGTTCTTC. This codes for CASSVGTSGGNEQFF.

V and J are TRBV28 and TRBJ2-7; D might be TRBD1 (6 bases). Trimming pared 1 base from V and 4 bases from J, leaving 8 bases between. Germline V gives CDR1 MDHEN, CDR2 SYDVKM. The CDR3 covers 13 residues. CDR3 sequence (DNA): TGTGCCAGCAGTTTATCAGGGGTGTACGAGCAGTACTTC. Translation: CASSLSGVYEQYF.

This chain links TRBV7-3 with TRBJ1-1, with D possibly matching TRBD1 (6 bases). Trimming cost V 2 bases and J 1 base, with 8 bases left between them. Germline V gene sequence: CDR1 SGHTA, CDR2 FQGTGA. This CDR3 region has 14 residues. The CDR3 nucleotides are TGTGCCAGCAGCTTACAGGGGTCGAACACTGAAGCTTTCTTT. Translating gives CASSLQGSNTEAFF.

The gene calls are TRBV7-2 and TRBJ2-7; D may be TRBD2 (6 bases). CDR1 SGHTA and CDR2 FQGNSA come from the germline V gene. Trimming stripped 2 bases from V and 7 bases from J, with 15 bases between. The CDR3 contains 14 residues. The CDR3 bases are TGTGCCAGCAGCTTAATCTGGGCGGCGGGGGAGCAGTACTTC. This encodes CASSLIWAAGEQYF.

This chain joins TRBV27 and TRBJ1-6; D perhaps matches TRBD1 (5 bases). The CDR3 totals 15 residues. Germline V lookup: CDR1 MNHEY, CDR2 SMNVEV (reference sequence). Trimming took 5 bases from V and 6 from J, leaving 14 bases between them. The CDR3 DNA reads TGTGCCAGCAGTCCGGGGGAGAGTTTTAATTCACCCCTCCACTTT. Translation gives CASSPGESFNSPLHF.

V gene TRBV9 combines with J gene TRBJ2-5, with 7 nucleotides matching TRBD1. The CDR3 sequence is 15 residues long. With 4 bases clipped from V and 2 bases from J, the junction kept 8 bases outside the gene matches. CDR1 SGDLS and CDR2 YYNGEE come from the germline V gene. The CDR3 DNA reads TGTGCCAGCAGCAAGACAGGGTGGGGTCAAGAGACCCAGTACTTC. As protein: CASSKTGWGQETQYF.

The V gene is TRBV19, the J gene TRBJ1-3; D is unclear. V was trimmed by 7 bases and J by 0 bases, leaving 7 bases between them. The CDR3 has 13 residues. Germline V lookup: CDR1 LNHDA, CDR2 SQIVND (reference sequence). The CDR3: CASTGNSGNTIYF. As DNA, the CDR3 is TGTGCCAGTACAGGAAACTCTGGAAACACCATATATTTT.

A single count supports this clone. This chain joins TRBV6-5 and TRBJ2-7; D not certain. Trimming took 8 bases from V and 4 from J, leaving 6 bases between them. Germline CDR1 MNHEY, CDR2 SVGAGI. This CDR3 is 10 amino acids long. The CDR3 loop is CASGSYEQYF. The CDR3 coding sequence is TGTGCCAGCGGTTCTTACGAGCAGTACTTC.